This T cell receptor (beta chain) was recovered during a study of T cell repertoires in cytomegalovirus infection. Across the whole study: CMV epitopes that were recently identified and HLA-C-restricted were used alongside well-studied HLA-B-restricted ones.

MiXCR was run by TCRdb on the reads, yielding one entry per CDR3 protein. The repertoire consists of around 770,000 distinct CDR3 sequences, with 25% to 30% occurring once and the leading ten covering 13%. The CDR3 covers 17 residues. Germline values: CDR1 MDHEN, CDR2 SYDVKM. V gave up 3 bases and J gave up 7 bases; unmatched junction bases: 15. On this clonotype itself: Its antigen is currently unknown.

The chain combines TRBV28 with TRBJ1-5; 7 nucleotides align to TRBD1. Material: cultured CD8+ T cells from PBMCs, obtained from culture after CMV antigen stimulation. The source is a human donor in good health (CMV status not recorded). Some clones in this sample may be carry-over from other donors' samples. The CDR3 sequence: CASSFPSTGDANQPQHF. The CDR3 bases are TGTGCCAGCAGTTTTCCCTCAACAGGGGACGCAAACCAGCCCCAGCATTTT.